The clone carrying this T cell receptor (beta chain) was seen a few times. This specimen comes from a study of T cell changes during pregnancy in multiple sclerosis. The table came from immunoSEQ multiplex PCR; TCRdb's copy has only in-frame clones and leaves some out. The sample records approximately 93,000 clones, 85% to 95% being singletons. The CDR3 is made up of 13 amino acids. V dropped 5 bases and J dropped 2 bases, with 11 bases sitting between them. Germline CDR1 and CDR2: SGHRS and YFSETQ. The TCR was taken from a female donor with multiple sclerosis, enrolled in a pregnancy study. This sequence joins TRBV5-1 and TRBJ2-7; maybe TRBD1 (5 bases). The sequencing used peripheral blood, collected before pregnancy. The chain's CDR3 is CASRPDTAYEQYF. The DNA for the CDR3 is TGCGCCAGCAGACCGGACACCGCCTACGAGCAGTACTTC. The variable domain in full, completed from reference TRBV5-1 and TRBJ2-7, reads KAGVTQTPRYLIKTRGQQVTLSCSPISGHRSVSWYQQTPGQGLQFLFEYFSETQRNKGNFPGRFSGRQFSNSRSEMNVSTLELGDSALYLCASRPDTAYEQYFGPGTRLTVT.